The sequence of this T cell receptor beta chain was determined in a study of blood T cell repertoires in COVID-19. Study-wide context: COVID-19 samples from acute and convalescent phases originated in the United States, Italy and Spain.

The count of this clone is one. Germline V gives CDR1 MNHEY, CDR2 SMNVEV (reference sequence). Germline trimming cut 4 bases from V and 3 bases from J; bases unmatched to any gene: 5. This CDR3 has 14 residues. Generated by immunoSEQ multiplex PCR, the TCRdb table keeps only in-frame clones and is missing some. This sample has about 310,000 clones, with approximately 90% found just once. The specimen was PBMCs or T cells enriched from blood (not recorded which). The chain uses TRBV27 and TRBJ1-1; 7 nucleotides agree with TRBD1. This receptor was taken from a woman aged 18-29 years who had recovered from COVID-19. CDR3 region: CASSSRQGHTEAFF. CDR3 nucleotide sequence: TGTGCCAGCAGTTCCAGACAGGGACACACTGAAGCTTTCTTT.